This TCR beta chain was identified during a study of neurological immune-mediated disorders. V lost 1 base and J lost 2, with 15 bases in between. Germline V gene lookup returns CDR1 SNHLY and CDR2 FYNNEI. The CDR3 totals 17 residues. TCRdb fed the 5' RACE reads into MiXCR, producing one record per CDR3 protein. The data hold roughly 98,000 distinct CDR3 sequences, with about 13% observed a single time. Sample time point: longitudinal time-point 2. Many counts were recorded for this clonotype. The sample comprised PBMCs. The genes are TRBV2 and TRBJ2-1, with unresolved D. This receptor was obtained from a female donor with HTLV-1-associated myelopathy (HAM/TSP). CDR3 DNA: TGTGCCAGCAGTGAAGTCCTCGCTACCCCCCCCTACAATGAGCAGTTCTTC. Its translation: CASSEVLATPPYNEQFF.